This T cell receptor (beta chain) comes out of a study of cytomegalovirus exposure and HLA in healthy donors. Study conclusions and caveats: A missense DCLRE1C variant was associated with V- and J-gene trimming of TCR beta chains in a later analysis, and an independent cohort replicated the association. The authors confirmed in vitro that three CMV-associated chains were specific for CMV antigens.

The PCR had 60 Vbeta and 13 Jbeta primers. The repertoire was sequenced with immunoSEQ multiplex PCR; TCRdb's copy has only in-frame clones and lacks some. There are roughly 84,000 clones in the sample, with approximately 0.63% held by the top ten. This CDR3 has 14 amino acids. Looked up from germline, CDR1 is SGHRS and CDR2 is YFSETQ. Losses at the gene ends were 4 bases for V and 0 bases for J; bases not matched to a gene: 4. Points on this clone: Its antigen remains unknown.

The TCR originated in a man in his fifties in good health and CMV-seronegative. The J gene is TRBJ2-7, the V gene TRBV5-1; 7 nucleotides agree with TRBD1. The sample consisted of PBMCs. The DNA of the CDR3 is TGCGCCAGCAGCCGGGGACAGAGCTCCTACGAGCAGTACTTC. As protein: CASSRGQSSYEQYF.